These 27 T cell receptor beta chains were all obtained from the same sample, sequenced in a study of blood T cells in healthy people across ages. Primers used in a second PCR of about 6 to 11 cycles were a sample-barcoded 5' primer and a J-beta primer mix. TCRdb analysed the 5' RACE reads with MiXCR anew, one entry per CDR3 protein. The sample yields hundreds of thousands of distinct CDR3 sequences, 32% seen once. Source material: blood. The receptors were sampled from a woman older than 75 in good health.

Comments on this clonotype: Just one base apart from a much larger clone, this may be a read error. The CDR3 is CASSSLTPGANVLTF. For the CDR3, the DNA is TGTGCCAGTAGTAGTTTGACCCCTGGGGCCAACGTCCTGACTTTC. The chain couples TRBV19 to TRBJ2-6; D not certain. The germline V and J ends were trimmed by 4 bases and 2 bases, with 9 bases remaining between them. The CDR3 is made up of 15 amino acids. Germline CDR1 LNHDA, CDR2 SQIVND (reference sequence).

The CDR3 sequence is CATKRTGTGGSTEAFF. CDR3 nucleotides: TGTGCCACCAAGAGGACCGGGACAGGGGGAAGCACTGAAGCTTTCTTT. The rearrangement links TRBV28 to TRBJ1-1, with 11 bases that match TRBD1. Germline V CDR1 and CDR2: MDHEN, SYDVKM. This CDR3 comprises 16 residues. Trimming cost V 10 bases and J 4 bases; bases outside gene matches: 14.

This clonotype was recorded many times. The chain combines TRBV9 with TRBJ2-1; 7 nucleotides line up with TRBD2. This CDR3 spans 17 amino acids. The ends lost 0 bases at V and 7 bases at J; junction bases unmatched: 13. Per germline, CDR1 SGDLS and CDR2 YYNGEE. The CDR3 protein is CASSVAPPGSGINEQFF. In nucleotides, the CDR3 is TGTGCCAGCAGCGTAGCCCCCCCGGGAAGCGGGATAAATGAGCAGTTCTTC.

This chain links TRBV20-1 with TRBJ2-3, with 10 bases that match TRBD2. J gave up 4 bases and V 3 bases, and 7 bases lay outside the gene matches. There are 15 residues in the CDR3. The germline V gene encodes CDR1 DFQATT and CDR2 SNEGSKA (reference sequence). For the CDR3, the DNA is TGCAGTGCTAGGGACTCTAGCGGGAGCCCAGATACGCAGTATTTT. It yields the protein CSARDSSGSPDTQYF.

This clonotype was seen ten or more times. The rearrangement uses TRBV5-5 and TRBJ1-1, with TRBD1 matching over 7 bases. Germline CDR1 and CDR2: SGHKS and YYEKEE (reference sequence). After removal of 4 bases from V and 5 bases from J, the junction contained 8 bases not matched to a gene. The CDR3 spans 14 residues. CDR3: CASSRTGGYTEAFF. The CDR3 DNA is TGTGCCAGCAGCCGGACAGGAGGTTATACTGAAGCTTTCTTT. Full variable domain (outside the CDR3, taken from reference TRBV5-5 and TRBJ1-1): DAGVTQSPTHLIKTRGQQVTLRCSPISGHKSVSWYQQVLGQGPQFIFQYYEKEERGRGNFPDRFSARQFPNYSSELNVNALLLGDSALYLCASSRTGGYTEAFFGQGTRLTVV.

This clonotype was seen just once. The J gene is TRBJ2-3, the V gene TRBV10-3, with 9 bases identical to TRBD1. Germline loops: CDR1 ENHRY, CDR2 SYGVKD. Trimming cost V 6 bases and J 1 base; bases outside gene matches: 5. This CDR3 is 15 amino acids long. The CDR3 region is CAIRARTGGTDTQYF. The CDR3 DNA reads TGTGCCATCAGGGCCAGGACAGGGGGCACAGATACGCAGTATTTT.

This CDR3 is CASRQVGSTDYEQYF. In nucleotides, the CDR3 is TGTGCCAGCCGACAGGTTGGATCAACCGACTACGAGCAGTACTTC. This chain connects TRBV7-9 to TRBJ2-5, with D possibly TRBD1 on 6 matching bases. Judging by the DNA end, TRBJ2-7 fits better; the J call may be wrong. Germline CDR1 SEHNR, CDR2 FQNEAQ (reference sequence). There are 15 residues in the CDR3.

The gene calls are TRBV10-3 and TRBJ1-1; maybe TRBD1 (5 bases). This CDR3 region has 13 residues. V was shortened by 0 bases and J by 10 bases, with 12 bases between the two germline ends. Looked up from germline, CDR1 is ENHRY and CDR2 is SYGVKD. CDR3 sequence (DNA): TGTGCCATCAGTGAGTCTAGCCAGGGAAGAGCTTTCTTT. Residues: CAISESSQGRAFF.

This clonotype came up many times. This chain connects TRBV7-8 to TRBJ2-5; 8 nucleotides match TRBD2. Germline CDR1 and CDR2: SGHVS and FQNEAQ. The CDR3 contains 17 residues. J was trimmed by 1 base and V by 4 bases; bases with no gene match: 11. DNA of the CDR3: TGTGCCAGCAGCTCGGGGGGCGCAGCGGGGGCCCAAGAGACCCAGTACTTC. It yields the protein CASSSGGAAGAQETQYF.

The gene calls are TRBV20-1 and TRBJ2-3; a weak D match, TRBD1 (8 bases). Germline values: CDR1 DFQATT, CDR2 SNEGSKA (reference sequence). The CDR3 totals 16 residues. The V end was cut by 0 bases, the J end by 6 bases, with 19 bases between. The CDR3 is CSARERRLAGGDTQYF. In DNA, the CDR3 is TGCAGTGCTAGAGAGAGAAGACTAGCAGGGGGCGATACGCAGTATTTT.

J is TRBJ1-1 and V is TRBV7-6, with 8 bases identical to TRBD1. CDR1 is SGHVS and CDR2 is FNYEAQ in the germline V gene. With V trimmed by 1 base and J by 8 bases, 6 bases remained unmatched. The CDR3 totals 14 residues. As DNA, the CDR3 is TGTGCCAGCAGCTTAGGGACAGGGTACAGCGAAGCTTTCTTT. Protein: CASSLGTGYSEAFF.

This clonotype was seen many times. This chain links TRBV6-1 with TRBJ2-3; TRBD2 matches 7 bases. Looked up from germline, CDR1 is MNHNS and CDR2 is SASEGT. V gave up 1 base and J gave up 0 bases; unmatched junction bases: 1. The CDR3 is 15 residues long. The CDR3 loop is CASSEGTRSTDTQYF. CDR3 DNA sequence: TGTGCCAGCAGTGAAGGGACTAGGAGCACAGATACGCAGTATTTT.

This clonotype was picked up a small number of times. V and J are TRBV28 and TRBJ1-4; 8 bases are shared with TRBD1. The CDR3 has 13 residues. V lost 7 bases and J lost 3; bases outside the gene matches: 1. Germline CDR1 MDHEN, CDR2 SYDVKM. The CDR3 nucleotides read TGTGCCAGCAAGGGACAGGCTAATGAAAAACTGTTTTTT. This sequence encodes CASKGQANEKLFF.

This clonotype was observed at least ten times. The chain joins TRBV6-1 to TRBJ2-1, with D possibly TRBD1 on 5 matching bases. V lost 6 bases and J 9 bases, leaving 12 bases between the germline ends. The CDR3 contains 12 residues. Germline V gene data show CDR1 as MNHNS and CDR2 as SASEGT. In DNA, the CDR3 is TGTGCCAGCAGAGGGGCGGTAGTTGAGCAGTTCTTC. Residues: CASRGAVVEQFF.

V and J are TRBV5-1 and TRBJ1-2, with 7 bases lining up with TRBD1. Looked up from germline, CDR1 is SGHRS and CDR2 is YFSETQ. The trim removed 3 bases at V and 7 bases at J, leaving 6 bases unmatched. The CDR3 is 13 residues long. The CDR3 sequence is CASSSPTGVGYTF. The CDR3 DNA reads as TGCGCCAGCAGCTCCCCCACAGGGGTTGGCTACACCTTC. Combining the CDR3 with reference TRBV5-1 and TRBJ1-2 gives the whole variable domain KAGVTQTPRYLIKTRGQQVTLSCSPISGHRSVSWYQQTPGQGLQFLFEYFSETQRNKGNFPGRFSGRQFSNSRSEMNVSTLELGDSALYLCASSSPTGVGYTFGSGTRLTVV.

This clonotype was counted at least ten times. The chain links TRBV6-5 to TRBJ1-5; 7 positions match TRBD1. The CDR3 covers 15 residues. Germline V gene data show CDR1 as MNHEY and CDR2 as SVGAGI. Losses at the gene ends were 0 bases for V and 3 bases for J; bases not matched to a gene: 2. CDR3 sequence: CASSYSGQINQPQHF. The CDR3 region has the DNA TGTGCCAGCAGTTACTCGGGACAGATCAATCAGCCCCAGCATTTT.

This clonotype was observed a handful of times. This may come from a read error, since a much larger clone is one base off. The V call is TRBV12-3 or TRBV12-4, the J call TRBJ2-7; 9 bases map to TRBD2. The CDR3 covers 15 residues. V was clipped by 6 bases and J by 7 bases; unmatched bases: 13. CDR3 sequence reads: CASRFSGGVHNEQYF. The CDR3 region has the DNA TGTGCCAGCAGATTTAGCGGGGGCGTTCACAATGAGCAGTACTTC.

This clonotype turned up a few times. At one end the junction does not follow the germline gene, possibly because of a read error. The chain is built from TRBV7-2 and TRBJ2-1; D is possibly TRBD2 (5 bases). The CDR3 runs 14 residues. CDR1 is SGHTA and CDR2 is FQGNSA in the germline V gene. The CDR3 reads CGSSLVGGTTEQFF. The CDR3 DNA reads TGTGGCAGCAGCTTAGTCGGAGGAACAACTGAGCAGTTCTTC.

The gene calls are TRBV6-5 and TRBJ1-5, with 7 nucleotides matching TRBD1. The CDR3 totals 13 residues. The ends lost 6 bases at V and 7 bases at J; junction bases unmatched: 6. Looked up from germline, CDR1 is MNHEY and CDR2 is SVGAGI. The CDR3 nucleotides are TGTGCCAGCAGACGACAGGGAGAACAGCCCCAGCATTTT. Its protein product is CASRRQGEQPQHF.

This clonotype was picked up many times. V gene TRBV7-3 combines with J gene TRBJ2-1; D not certain. This CDR3 contains 15 residues. V lost 5 bases and J lost 2, with 13 bases in between. The germline V gene has CDR1 SGHTA and CDR2 FQGTGA. The CDR3 spells CASSPLLGAYNEQFF. The CDR3 DNA reads as TGTGCCAGCAGCCCTTTGCTTGGGGCCTACAATGAGCAGTTCTTC.

This clonotype was seen a few times. Just one base apart from a much larger clone, this may be a read error. CDR3 region: CASSGGGSSYGQYF. The CDR3 nucleotides read TGTGCCAGCAGCGGCGGGGGTTCCTCCTACGGGCAGTACTTC. V usage is TRBV7-2 and J usage is TRBJ2-7, with 7 bases identical to TRBD2. The V gene's germline CDR1 is SGHTA and CDR2 FQGNSA. The CDR3 is 14 amino acids.

With respect to this clonotype: With a much larger clone just one base away, this may be a read error. The DNA of the CDR3 is TGTGCCATCAGCCCGGGACAGGGTAATAATTCATCCCTCCACTTT. Translation gives CAISPGQGNNSSLHF. This chain connects TRBV10-3 to TRBJ1-6, with 9 bases that match TRBD1. CDR3 length: 15 amino acids. CDR1 is ENHRY, CDR2 SYGVKD, per germline.

The rearrangement links TRBV11-2 to TRBJ1-6; possibly TRBD1 for D (5 bases). CDR1 SGHAT and CDR2 FQNNGV come from the germline V gene. This CDR3 comprises 15 residues. The ends were cut back, 2 bases at V and 10 bases at J, with 15 bases in the middle. The CDR3 reads CASSLSSRVESPLHF. CDR3 in DNA: TGTGCCAGCAGCTTAAGTTCCAGGGTCGAATCACCCCTCCACTTT.

This clonotype was found many times. J is TRBJ2-4 and V is TRBV6-6; D might be TRBD1 (6 bases). CDR3 length: 16 residues. Germline lookup yields CDR1 MNHNY and CDR2 SVGAGI (reference sequence). Trimming stripped 6 bases from V and 7 bases from J, with 22 bases between. The CDR3 sequence is CASRGAGAGERNIQYF. CDR3 DNA: TGTGCCAGCAGGGGAGCAGGGGCCGGGGAGAGGAACATTCAGTACTTC.

This clonotype was recorded a few times. The chain has TRBV27 and TRBJ1-5, with D hard to call. Per germline, CDR1 MNHEY and CDR2 SMNVEV (reference sequence). CDR3 length: 14 residues. Deletions cut 5 bases from V and 4 bases from J, with 12 bases between. CDR3 sequence: CASSPDMGNQPQHF. CDR3 DNA: TGTGCCAGCAGTCCCGACATGGGGAATCAGCCCCAGCATTTT.

The chain carries TRBV6-2 or TRBV6-3 and TRBJ2-4; possible D gene TRBD2, 7 bases. V was cut by 2 bases and J by 7 bases, with 15 bases left in between. The CDR3 consists of 15 residues. In germline, CDR1 is MNHEY, CDR2 SVGEGT. The CDR3 sequence is CASSYEGGARNIQYF. The CDR3, as DNA: TGTGCCAGCAGTTACGAAGGGGGGGCGCGCAACATTCAGTACTTC.

At least ten counts were recorded for this clonotype. This sequence joins TRBV9 and TRBJ2-7; tentative D call: TRBD1 (6 bases). This CDR3 has 15 residues. Trimming took 4 bases from V and 1 from J, leaving 15 bases between them. The germline V gene has CDR1 SGDLS and CDR2 YYNGEE. DNA for the CDR3: TGTGCCAGCAGCCCCTCGGAACAGGGATCCTACGAGCAGTACTTC. Translating gives CASSPSEQGSYEQYF.